The clone carrying this T cell receptor beta chain was seen a few times. The sample comes from a study of response to subunit inactivated influenza vaccine. TCRdb reprocessed the RT-PCR reads with MiXCR, giving one entry per CDR3 protein. The sample includes about 520,000 distinct CDR3 sequences, 9.5% to 12% seen only once; the top ten take approximately 12%. The germline gives CDR1 LNHNV, CDR2 YYDKDF (reference sequence). Trimming at V came to 4 bases and at J to 3 bases, leaving 3 bases not matched to a gene. The CDR3 consists of 13 residues. This chain connects TRBV15 to TRBJ2-7; 7 bases are a match to TRBD1. The TCR was taken from a man aged 45-65 years who received an inactivated influenza vaccine. The input for sequencing was PBMCs from blood, taken roughly 45 days after vaccination. The CDR3 spells CATSNRDSYEQYF. The CDR3 DNA follows: TGTGCCACCAGCAACCGGGACAGCTACGAGCAGTACTTC.